This is a list of T cell receptor beta chains from one sample in a study of graft-versus-host responses after intestinal transplantation. Libraries were prepared by immunoSEQ multiplex PCR; TCRdb keeps only in-frame clonotypes and omits some of them. The table records fewer than 8,500 clones, roughly 85% of them present only once. The sequencing here drew on ileum tissue, taken nearly 310 days after intestinal transplant. The receptors shown here come from a human patient who received an intestinal transplant, so some T cells may come from the graft donor. Both conserved end residues are part of each CDR3. D genes are given only for firm matches. Size tells how often a clone was seen (once, few, many) or the class of an expanded clone, and some rows leave it out.

abundance	v_gene	d_gene	j_gene	CDR3nt	CDR3aa
NA	TRBV19	TRBD1	TRBJ2-3	TGTGCCAGTAGTAGCCGACAGGGAGCAGATACGCAGTATTTT	CASSSRQGADTQYF
NA	TRBV5-1	NA	TRBJ1-2	TGCGCCAGCAGCTTGAAGGGGAACTATGGCTACACCTTC	CASSLKGNYGYTF
NA	TRBV5-4	TRBD1	TRBJ1-2	TGTGCCAGCAGCTCGAGACAGGGCCTGGCCTATGGCTACACCTTC	CASSSRQGLAYGYTF
NA	TRBV28	NA	TRBJ2-6	TGTGCCAGCAGTCCGGGACACTTATCTGGGGCCAACGTCCTGACTTTC	CASSPGHLSGANVLTF
NA	TRBV27	TRBD1	TRBJ2-5	TGTGCCAGCAGATCTGGACAGGGGGTGAAGACCCAGTACTTC	CASRSGQGVKTQYF
NA	TRBV4-1	NA	TRBJ1-5	TGCGCCAGCAGCCAAGATCAGACAGTAAGAGGTCAGCCCCAGCATTTT	CASSQDQTVRGQPQHF
NA	TRBV11-2	TRBD1	TRBJ2-3	TGTGCCAGCAGCCGACAGGGCCCGGAAGATACGCAGTATTTT	CASSRQGPEDTQYF
NA	TRBV7-3	NA	TRBJ2-6	TGTGCCAGCAGCTTATCCCCGGGGCTCTCTGGGGCCAACGTCCTGACTTTC	CASSLSPGLSGANVLTF
NA	TRBV4-2	TRBD2	TRBJ2-3	TGTGCCAGCAGCCGTACTAGCGGGGCCCCAGATACGCAGTATTTT	CASSRTSGAPDTQYF
NA	TRBV6-5	NA	TRBJ2-2	TGTGCCAGCAGTTACTCGGGGGGATCCGGGGAGCTGTTTTTT	CASSYSGGSGELFF
NA	TRBV2	NA	TRBJ2-3	TGTGCCAGCATCCTACTAGCTTATAAATCCACAGATACGCAGTATTTT	CASILLAYKSTDTQYF
NA	TRBV9	TRBD1	TRBJ2-1	TGTGCCAGCAGCGAACAGGGGGACAGTTACAATGAGCAGTTCTTC	CASSEQGDSYNEQFF
NA	TRBV27	NA	TRBJ2-2	TGTGCCAGCAGCCGCCCTTTCTGGACAGCCAAACACCGGGGAGCTGTTTTT	CASSRPFWTAKHRGAVF
NA	TRBV5-4	TRBD1	TRBJ1-4	TGTGCCAGCAGCTTGCAGGGGGCAACTAATGAAAAACTGTTTTTT	CASSLQGATNEKLFF
NA	TRBV11-2	NA	TRBJ1-3	TGTGCCAGCAGCTTATCCGGTTGCGGAAACACCATATATTTT	CASSLSGCGNTIYF
NA	TRBV2	NA	TRBJ2-1	TGTGCCAGCACGGGGGACCGCTTCTACAATGAGCAGTTCTTC	CASTGDRFYNEQFF
NA	TRBV28	TRBD1	TRBJ1-4	TGTGCCAGCCTACAGGGGTCGACTAATGAAAAACTGTTTTTT	CASLQGSTNEKLFF
NA	TRBV5-4	NA	TRBJ1-1	TGTGCCACCAGGGGCTTGAACACTGAAGCTTTCTTT	CATRGLNTEAFF
NA	TRBV7-3	TRBD2	TRBJ2-3	TGTGCCAGCAGCTCCGGGGGGGCCCCAGATACGCAGTATTTT	CASSSGGAPDTQYF
NA	TRBV6-4	NA	TRBJ2-1	TGTGCCAGCAGTGAGGGGAGCTCCTACAATGAGCAGTTCTTC	CASSEGSSYNEQFF
NA	TRBV6-5	NA	TRBJ2-5	TGTGCCAGCAGTTACTCTCCACGCCCGAAAGAGACCCAGTACTTC	CASSYSPRPKETQYF
NA	TRBV5-1	TRBD2	TRBJ2-5	TGCGCCAGCAGCTTCACTAGCGGGGGTGCAGAGACCCAGTACTTC	CASSFTSGGAETQYF
NA	TRBV29-1	TRBD2	TRBJ2-1	TGCAGCGTTGTGGTATCCAGCGGGAGGGGGAATGAGCAGTTCTTC	CSVVVSSGRGNEQFF
NA	TRBV4-2	TRBD1	TRBJ2-7	TGTGCCAGCAGCCAAGCCTATCAGGACTTAACTCGGGACAGGACCTACGAGCAGTACTTC	CASSQAYQDLTRDRTYEQYF
NA	TRBV6-5	TRBD1	TRBJ1-6	TGTGCCAGCAGTCATAACAGGGGCTATAATTCACCCCTCCACTTT	CASSHNRGYNSPLHF
NA	TRBV30	NA	TRBJ2-5	TGTGCCTGGACCCTCGGGGAGACCCAGTACTTC	CAWTLGETQYF
NA	TRBV7-3	NA	TRBJ1-1	TGTGCCAGCAGCTTAGGACAGAACACTGAAGCTTTCTTT	CASSLGQNTEAFF
NA	TRBV25-1	TRBD1	TRBJ2-2	TGTGCCAGCAATCAACAGGGGCACGGGGAGCTGTTTTTT	CASNQQGHGELFF
NA	TRBV6-4	NA	TRBJ2-2	TGTGCCAGCAGTGACACGAACACCGGGGAGCTGTTTTTT	CASSDTNTGELFF
once	TRBV5-4	TRBD2	TRBJ2-5	TGTGCCAGCACCATAGCGGGGAAGGAGGAGACCCAGTACTTC	CASTIAGKEETQYF
few	TRBV15	NA	TRBJ2-7	TGTGCCACCAGCAGAGCAGGGTACGAGCAGTACTTC	CATSRAGYEQYF